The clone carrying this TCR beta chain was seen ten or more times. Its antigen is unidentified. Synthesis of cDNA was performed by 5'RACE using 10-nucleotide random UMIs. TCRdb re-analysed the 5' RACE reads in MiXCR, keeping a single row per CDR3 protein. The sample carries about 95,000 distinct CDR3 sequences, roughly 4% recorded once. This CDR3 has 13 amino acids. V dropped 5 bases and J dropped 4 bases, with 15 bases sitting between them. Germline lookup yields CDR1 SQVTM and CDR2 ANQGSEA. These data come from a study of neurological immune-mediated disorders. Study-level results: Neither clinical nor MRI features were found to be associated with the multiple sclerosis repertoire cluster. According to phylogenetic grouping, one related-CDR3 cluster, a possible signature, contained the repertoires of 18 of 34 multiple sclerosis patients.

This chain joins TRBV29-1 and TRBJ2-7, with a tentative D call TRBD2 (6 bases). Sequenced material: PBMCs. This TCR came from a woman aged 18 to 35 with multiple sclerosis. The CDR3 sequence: CSVRVGGAYEQYF. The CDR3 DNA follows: TGCAGCGTTAGGGTTGGCGGGGCTTACGAGCAGTACTTC.